This T cell receptor (beta chain) was observed in a study of blood T cell repertoires in COVID-19. Method: immunoSEQ multiplex PCR; TCRdb's copy keeps in-frame clones and lacks some. The profile shows 150,000 to 200,000 clones, 60% to 80% of them singletons. CDR3 length: 13 residues. With 0 bases clipped from V and 12 bases from J, the junction kept 2 bases outside the gene matches. CDR1 is GTSNPN, CDR2 SVGIG, per germline (reference sequence). The sample was peripheral blood. The clonotype originates from a woman aged 70-85 years with acute or convalescent COVID-19. The chain carries TRBV30 and TRBJ1-6; 10 nucleotides line up with TRBD1. The CDR3 here is CAWSVGQGLPLHF. For the CDR3, the DNA is TGTGCCTGGAGTGTGGGACAGGGGTTACCCCTCCACTTT.